The sequence of this T cell receptor (beta chain) was determined in a study of STAT5B mutations in CD4+ large granular lymphocyte leukemia. General study points: Top patient clones used TRBV06 genes more often: 8/27 versus 2/35 in controls. Roughly a quarter of private leukemic clonotypes occurred rarely in other patients' non-leukemic repertoires. The CD4+ versus CD8+ T-LGLL clonality difference may reflect limited sample size.

This clone was seen a few times. Its antigen remains unknown. Profiling relied on immunoSEQ multiplex PCR, and the TCRdb table lists in-frame clones only, not all of them. Seen here are 30,000 to 40,000 clones, less than 85% observed once, and the top ten hold around 7%. CDR3 size: 14 residues. V shed 1 base and J shed 4 bases, with 10 bases lying between them. Germline CDR1 SGHTA, CDR2 FQGNSA. The receptor comes from a human donor in good health. Sequenced material: CD4+ T cells from blood buffy coats. The chain has TRBV7-2 and TRBJ2-5; D remains ambiguous. The CDR3 DNA is TGTGCCAGCAGCTTAGGGGGTTGGGGAGAGACCCAGTACTTC. This translates into CASSLGGWGETQYF.